The 22 T cell receptor beta chains below all came from one sample that was sequenced in a study of blood T cell repertoires in COVID-19. TCRdb keeps only in-frame clones here, not all; method: immunoSEQ multiplex PCR. The sample lists approximately 230,000 clones, just over 85% seen once, with 2% to 2.5% in the top ten. The sample taken for sequencing was peripheral blood. Receptors were obtained from a man aged 30-40 years who had recovered from COVID-19.

J is TRBJ1-4 and V is TRBV5-1; weak D call: TRBD1 (5 bases). The V and J ends lost 7 bases and 8 bases respectively, with 15 bases between them. The germline CDR1 and CDR2 sequences are SGHRS and YFSETQ. CDR3 length: 13 residues. In nucleotides, the CDR3 is TGCGCCAGCCAACTTCAGACAGAAGAAAAACTGTTTTTT. This gives the protein CASQLQTEEKLFF.

This chain connects TRBV7-8 to TRBJ1-4; D uncertain. With 5 bases removed from V and 3 bases from J, the gap between germline ends came to 10 bases. CDR1 and CDR2 (germline): SGHVS, FQNEAQ. The CDR3 is made up of 14 amino acids. CDR3 in amino acids: CASSHMEANEKLFF. Written as DNA, the CDR3 is TGTGCCAGCAGCCATATGGAGGCTAATGAAAAACTGTTTTTT. The variable domain in full, with the rest retrieved from reference TRBV7-8 and TRBJ1-4, is GAGVSQSPRYKVAKRGQDVALRCDPISGHVSLFWYQQALGQGPEFLTYFQNEAQLDKSGLPSDRFFAERPEGSVSTLKIQRTQQEDSAVYLCASSHMEANEKLFFGSGTQLSVL.

A note on this clone: In the same sample, other DNA sequences code for this CDR3. This sequence joins TRBV9 and TRBJ2-7; D is unresolved. Germline CDR1 SGDLS, CDR2 YYNGEE. CDR3 length equals 14 residues. Trimming removed 0 bases from V and 0 bases from J, with 7 bases in between. The CDR3, as DNA: TGTGCCAGCAGCGTAGGAGGTAGCTCCTACGAGCAGTACTTC. Translating it yields CASSVGGSSYEQYF.

The J gene is TRBJ1-6, the V gene TRBV25-1; D is perhaps TRBD1 (5 bases). In germline, CDR1 is MGHDK, CDR2 SYGVNS. This CDR3 is 17 amino acids long. Between the trimmed V and J ends, which lost 1 base and 6 bases, there was a span of 16 bases. The CDR3: CASSEFGRGAANSPLHF. DNA of the CDR3: TGTGCCAGCAGTGAATTCGGTAGGGGTGCCGCTAATTCACCCCTCCACTTT.

This clone was counted once. The rearrangement links TRBV10-3 to TRBJ1-1, with 7 bases matching TRBD1. Germline V gene lookup returns CDR1 ENHRY and CDR2 SYGVKD. Trimming took 10 bases from V and 9 from J; bases not matched to a gene: 5. This CDR3 comprises 10 residues. The CDR3 sequence is CATGQDKAFF. The CDR3 DNA sequence: TGTGCCACCGGACAGGACAAAGCTTTCTTT.

The CDR3 DNA reads as TGCGCCAGCAGCCAAGACAGCGAGGGAAATCAGCCCCAGTATTTT. Its protein product is CASSQDSEGNQPQYF. This rearrangement joins TRBV4-3 to TRBJ1-5; weak D call: TRBD2 (5 bases). The J call may not be correct, given that the DNA end is closer to TRBJ2-3. The CDR3 loop spans 15 amino acids. CDR1 LGHNA and CDR2 YSLEER come from the germline V gene.

The genes are TRBV29-1 and TRBJ2-5, with a weak D call TRBD2 (6 bases). The V gene's germline CDR1 is SQVTM and CDR2 ANQGSEA. Between the trimmed V and J ends, which lost 6 bases and 3 bases, there was a span of 11 bases. The CDR3 sequence is 12 residues long. The CDR3 DNA sequence: TGCAGCGTGCGGGACGGTGAAGAGACCCAGTACTTC. Amino acids: CSVRDGEETQYF.

The chain employs TRBV5-1 and TRBJ1-6, with unresolved D. Germline CDR1 SGHRS, CDR2 YFSETQ. The CDR3 is 15 amino acids. The germline V and J ends were trimmed by 1 base and 7 bases, with 12 bases remaining between them. The CDR3: CASSLITDSNSPLHF. The DNA of the CDR3 is TGCGCCAGCAGCTTGATCACCGACTCGAATTCACCCCTCCACTTT.

V gene TRBV6-2 or TRBV6-3 combines with J gene TRBJ2-5, with TRBD1 as a possible D gene (6 bases). The CDR3 has 15 amino acids. Per the germline V gene, CDR1 is MNHEY and CDR2 is SVGEGT. Trimming shortened V by 6 bases and J by 4 bases, and 18 bases separated the two germline ends. DNA of the CDR3: TGTGCCAGCAGCCCGCACGGGGTGGGGGCAGAGACCCAGTACTTC. Translation: CASSPHGVGAETQYF.

The chain carries TRBV6-1 and TRBJ1-1; no clear D. Looked up from germline, CDR1 is MNHNS and CDR2 is SASEGT. Deletions cut 0 bases from V and 5 bases from J, with 13 bases between. This CDR3 has 15 residues. This CDR3 reads CASSEALTSGTEAFF. In DNA, the CDR3 is TGTGCCAGCAGTGAAGCGCTTACCAGCGGGACTGAAGCTTTCTTT.

The V gene is TRBV7-2, the J gene TRBJ1-2, with 8 positions matching TRBD1. Germline CDR1 reads SGHTA; CDR2 reads FQGNSA. Unmatched junction bases numbered 17, after V lost 4 bases and J lost 4 bases. The CDR3 is made up of 18 amino acids. The CDR3 sequence is CASSSAKSRGHGGYGYTF. In DNA form, the CDR3 reads TGTGCCAGCAGCTCCGCGAAGTCCAGGGGGCACGGAGGCTATGGCTACACCTTC.

CDR3 protein: CASSPLAGNEQFF. The CDR3 bases are TGTGCCAGCAGCCCTCTAGCCGGCAATGAGCAGTTCTTC. This rearrangement joins TRBV5-5 to TRBJ2-1; the D gene is possibly TRBD2 (5 bases). This CDR3 has 13 amino acids. Germline-derived CDR1 and CDR2 are SGHKS and YYEKEE (reference sequence). V lost 4 bases to trimming and J lost 6 bases, with 11 bases between them. Drawing the rest from reference TRBV5-5 and TRBJ2-1, the complete variable domain is DAGVTQSPTHLIKTRGQQVTLRCSPISGHKSVSWYQQVLGQGPQFIFQYYEKEERGRGNFPDRFSARQFPNYSSELNVNALLLGDSALYLCASSPLAGNEQFFGPGTRLTVL.

The rearrangement joins TRBV27 to TRBJ2-7, with D tentatively TRBD1 (6 bases). There are 14 residues in the CDR3. Germline V gene lookup returns CDR1 MNHEY and CDR2 SMNVEV (reference sequence). V gave up 2 bases and J gave up 6 bases, with 14 bases separating them. The CDR3 DNA reads TGTGCCAGCAGTTTACCAGGGGATCTCTCCGAGCAGTACTTC. It is translated as CASSLPGDLSEQYF.

The chain is built from TRBV7-8 and TRBJ1-5, with D tentatively TRBD1 (6 bases). The V end lost 4 bases, the J end lost 0 bases, and 13 bases lay between the germline ends. Looked up from germline, CDR1 is SGHVS and CDR2 is FQNEAQ. This CDR3 has 16 amino acids. The CDR3 DNA sequence: TGTGCCAGCAGCTCACAGGGATTCTATAGCAATCAGCCCCAGCATTTT. It yields the protein CASSSQGFYSNQPQHF. Drawing the rest from reference TRBV7-8 and TRBJ1-5, the complete variable domain is GAGVSQSPRYKVAKRGQDVALRCDPISGHVSLFWYQQALGQGPEFLTYFQNEAQLDKSGLPSDRFFAERPEGSVSTLKIQRTQQEDSAVYLCASSSQGFYSNQPQHFGDGTRLSIL.

This chain links TRBV30 with TRBJ1-2, with TRBD1 matching 8 bases. Trimming removed 4 bases from V and 0 bases from J; junction bases left unmatched: 4. The CDR3 spans 14 residues. Germline CDR1 reads GTSNPN; CDR2 reads SVGIG (reference sequence). The CDR3 nucleotides read TGTGCCTGGACCGGGACAGGAGCTAACTATGGCTACACCTTC. Translating it yields CAWTGTGANYGYTF.

The J gene is TRBJ2-2, the V gene TRBV27; 14 positions agree with TRBD2. J gave up 7 bases and V 3 bases, and 4 bases lay outside the gene matches. Germline V gives CDR1 MNHEY, CDR2 SMNVEV (reference sequence). The length of the CDR3 is 16 residues. The DNA of the CDR3 is TGTGCCAGCAGTTTCCCGGGACTAGCGGGGGACGGGGAGCTGTTTTTT. Protein product: CASSFPGLAGDGELFF.

The chain links TRBV30 to TRBJ1-5; 7 bases align to TRBD1. CDR1 and CDR2 (germline): GTSNPN, SVGIG (reference sequence). Unmatched junction bases numbered 5, after V lost 2 bases and J lost 7 bases. The CDR3 runs 13 residues. The CDR3 coding sequence is TGTGCCTGGAGTACCACAGGGGTCCAGCCCCAGCATTTT. This encodes CAWSTTGVQPQHF.

The rearrangement uses TRBV28 and TRBJ1-1; 12 bases agree with TRBD1. The CDR3 has 15 residues. Trimming removed 3 bases from V and 6 bases from J; junction bases left unmatched: 5. CDR1 is MDHEN, CDR2 SYDVKM, per germline. The CDR3 coding sequence is TGTGCCAGCAGTTTTGACCGGGACAGGGGGCCTGAAGCTTTCTTT. Its protein is CASSFDRDRGPEAFF.

The chain uses TRBV5-1 and TRBJ2-3; D remains unclear. The germline gives CDR1 SGHRS, CDR2 YFSETQ. The CDR3 spans 13 residues. Trimming pared 4 bases from V and 1 base from J, leaving 7 bases between. The CDR3 region is CASSVERTDTQYF. The CDR3 DNA follows: TGCGCCAGCAGCGTAGAACGCACAGATACGCAGTATTTT.

The V and J genes are TRBV2 and TRBJ2-7; the match to TRBD1 covers 11 bases. The CDR3 runs 15 residues. J gave up 4 bases and V 7 bases, and 9 bases lay outside the gene matches. Per germline, CDR1 SNHLY and CDR2 FYNNEI. In DNA form, the CDR3 reads TGTGCCAGCAAAAAGGAGGGGACAGGGGGGTACGAGCAGTACTTC. Amino acid sequence: CASKKEGTGGYEQYF.

The genes are TRBV3-1 (or the pseudogene TRBV3-2) and TRBJ1-1, with a possible D match to TRBD1 (6 bases). The CDR3 is 14 residues long. V was clipped by 2 bases and J by 4 bases, with 11 bases between them. Germline CDR1 is LGHDT and CDR2 is YNNKEL (reference sequence). The CDR3 DNA reads TGTGCCAGCAGCCAACCCAGACAGGTCACTGAAGCTTTCTTT. Translation: CASSQPRQVTEAFF.

The gene calls are TRBV6-6 and TRBJ1-5, with D possibly TRBD1 on 6 matching bases. The CDR3 is made up of 14 amino acids. In germline, CDR1 is MNHNY, CDR2 SVGAGI (reference sequence). V dropped 2 bases and J dropped 8 bases, with 13 bases sitting between them. The CDR3 nucleotides read TGTGCCAGCAGTTACGGGGGCGGGTGGGAGCCCCAGCATTTT. Its protein is CASSYGGGWEPQHF.